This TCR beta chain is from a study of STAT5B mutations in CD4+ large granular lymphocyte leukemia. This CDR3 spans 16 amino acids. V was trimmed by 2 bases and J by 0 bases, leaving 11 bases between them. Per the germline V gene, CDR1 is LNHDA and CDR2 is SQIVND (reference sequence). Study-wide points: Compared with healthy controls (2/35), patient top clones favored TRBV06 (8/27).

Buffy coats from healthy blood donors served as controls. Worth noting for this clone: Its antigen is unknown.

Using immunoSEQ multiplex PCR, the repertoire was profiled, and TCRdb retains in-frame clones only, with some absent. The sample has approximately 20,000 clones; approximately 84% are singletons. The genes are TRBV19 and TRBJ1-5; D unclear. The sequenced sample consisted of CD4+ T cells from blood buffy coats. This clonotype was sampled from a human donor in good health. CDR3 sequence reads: CASSIIQDGSNQPQHF. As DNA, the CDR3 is TGTGCCAGTAGTATAATCCAGGACGGTAGCAATCAGCCCCAGCATTTT.